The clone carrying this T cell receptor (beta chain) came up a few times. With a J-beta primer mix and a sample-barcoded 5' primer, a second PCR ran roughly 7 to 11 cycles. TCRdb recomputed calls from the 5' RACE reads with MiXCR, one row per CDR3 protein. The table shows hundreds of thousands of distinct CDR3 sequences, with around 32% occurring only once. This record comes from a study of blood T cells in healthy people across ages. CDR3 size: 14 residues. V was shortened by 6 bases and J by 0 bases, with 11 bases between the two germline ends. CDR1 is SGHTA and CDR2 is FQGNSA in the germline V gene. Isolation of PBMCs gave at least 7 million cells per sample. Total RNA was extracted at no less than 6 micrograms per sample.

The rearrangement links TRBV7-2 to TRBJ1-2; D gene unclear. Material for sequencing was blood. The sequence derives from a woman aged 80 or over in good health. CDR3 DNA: TGTGCCAGCAGTCTTAGGACCGCTAACTATGGCTACACCTTC. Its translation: CASSLRTANYGYTF.